This T cell receptor (beta chain) appears in the sequencing data of a study of cytomegalovirus exposure and HLA in healthy donors. Study-wide results and caveats: The listing of 150 to 200 TCR beta chains classed them as cytomegalovirus-associated. The availability of immune exposure information extended only to CMV serostatus.

Worth noting for this clone: Its antigen is still unknown.

The PCR had 60 Vbeta and 13 Jbeta primers. Method: immunoSEQ multiplex PCR; TCRdb's copy keeps in-frame clones and lacks some. Among a few hundred thousand clones, 80% were seen once, and the ten largest hold less than 0.4%. CDR1 and CDR2 (germline): WNHNN, SYGVQD (reference sequence). V shed 6 bases, J shed 4 bases, and the junction held 3 bases outside the gene matches. The CDR3 consists of 14 residues. Sequencing used PBMCs. The TCR sequence derives from a girl aged 2 to 9 in good health and CMV-seronegative. This sequence joins TRBV10-1 and TRBJ1-5; 10 bases map to TRBD1. The CDR3 DNA sequence: TGCGCCAGCAGCTCGGGACAGGGGAATCAGCCCCAGCATTTT. This gives the protein CASSSGQGNQPQHF.